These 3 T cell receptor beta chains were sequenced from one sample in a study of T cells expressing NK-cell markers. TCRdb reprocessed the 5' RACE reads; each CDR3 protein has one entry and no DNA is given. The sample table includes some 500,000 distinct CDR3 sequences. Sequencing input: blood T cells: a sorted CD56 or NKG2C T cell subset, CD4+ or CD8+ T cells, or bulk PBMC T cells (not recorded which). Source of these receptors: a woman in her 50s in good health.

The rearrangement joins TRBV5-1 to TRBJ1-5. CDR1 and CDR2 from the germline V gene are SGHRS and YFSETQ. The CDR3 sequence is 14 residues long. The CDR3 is CASSLQPSNQPQHF.

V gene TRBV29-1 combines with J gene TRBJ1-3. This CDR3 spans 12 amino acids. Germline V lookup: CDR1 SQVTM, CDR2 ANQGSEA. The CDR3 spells CSVTGSGNTIYF.

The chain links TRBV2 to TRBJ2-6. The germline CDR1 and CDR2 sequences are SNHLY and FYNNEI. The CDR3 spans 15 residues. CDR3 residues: CASIEDSPGANVLTF.